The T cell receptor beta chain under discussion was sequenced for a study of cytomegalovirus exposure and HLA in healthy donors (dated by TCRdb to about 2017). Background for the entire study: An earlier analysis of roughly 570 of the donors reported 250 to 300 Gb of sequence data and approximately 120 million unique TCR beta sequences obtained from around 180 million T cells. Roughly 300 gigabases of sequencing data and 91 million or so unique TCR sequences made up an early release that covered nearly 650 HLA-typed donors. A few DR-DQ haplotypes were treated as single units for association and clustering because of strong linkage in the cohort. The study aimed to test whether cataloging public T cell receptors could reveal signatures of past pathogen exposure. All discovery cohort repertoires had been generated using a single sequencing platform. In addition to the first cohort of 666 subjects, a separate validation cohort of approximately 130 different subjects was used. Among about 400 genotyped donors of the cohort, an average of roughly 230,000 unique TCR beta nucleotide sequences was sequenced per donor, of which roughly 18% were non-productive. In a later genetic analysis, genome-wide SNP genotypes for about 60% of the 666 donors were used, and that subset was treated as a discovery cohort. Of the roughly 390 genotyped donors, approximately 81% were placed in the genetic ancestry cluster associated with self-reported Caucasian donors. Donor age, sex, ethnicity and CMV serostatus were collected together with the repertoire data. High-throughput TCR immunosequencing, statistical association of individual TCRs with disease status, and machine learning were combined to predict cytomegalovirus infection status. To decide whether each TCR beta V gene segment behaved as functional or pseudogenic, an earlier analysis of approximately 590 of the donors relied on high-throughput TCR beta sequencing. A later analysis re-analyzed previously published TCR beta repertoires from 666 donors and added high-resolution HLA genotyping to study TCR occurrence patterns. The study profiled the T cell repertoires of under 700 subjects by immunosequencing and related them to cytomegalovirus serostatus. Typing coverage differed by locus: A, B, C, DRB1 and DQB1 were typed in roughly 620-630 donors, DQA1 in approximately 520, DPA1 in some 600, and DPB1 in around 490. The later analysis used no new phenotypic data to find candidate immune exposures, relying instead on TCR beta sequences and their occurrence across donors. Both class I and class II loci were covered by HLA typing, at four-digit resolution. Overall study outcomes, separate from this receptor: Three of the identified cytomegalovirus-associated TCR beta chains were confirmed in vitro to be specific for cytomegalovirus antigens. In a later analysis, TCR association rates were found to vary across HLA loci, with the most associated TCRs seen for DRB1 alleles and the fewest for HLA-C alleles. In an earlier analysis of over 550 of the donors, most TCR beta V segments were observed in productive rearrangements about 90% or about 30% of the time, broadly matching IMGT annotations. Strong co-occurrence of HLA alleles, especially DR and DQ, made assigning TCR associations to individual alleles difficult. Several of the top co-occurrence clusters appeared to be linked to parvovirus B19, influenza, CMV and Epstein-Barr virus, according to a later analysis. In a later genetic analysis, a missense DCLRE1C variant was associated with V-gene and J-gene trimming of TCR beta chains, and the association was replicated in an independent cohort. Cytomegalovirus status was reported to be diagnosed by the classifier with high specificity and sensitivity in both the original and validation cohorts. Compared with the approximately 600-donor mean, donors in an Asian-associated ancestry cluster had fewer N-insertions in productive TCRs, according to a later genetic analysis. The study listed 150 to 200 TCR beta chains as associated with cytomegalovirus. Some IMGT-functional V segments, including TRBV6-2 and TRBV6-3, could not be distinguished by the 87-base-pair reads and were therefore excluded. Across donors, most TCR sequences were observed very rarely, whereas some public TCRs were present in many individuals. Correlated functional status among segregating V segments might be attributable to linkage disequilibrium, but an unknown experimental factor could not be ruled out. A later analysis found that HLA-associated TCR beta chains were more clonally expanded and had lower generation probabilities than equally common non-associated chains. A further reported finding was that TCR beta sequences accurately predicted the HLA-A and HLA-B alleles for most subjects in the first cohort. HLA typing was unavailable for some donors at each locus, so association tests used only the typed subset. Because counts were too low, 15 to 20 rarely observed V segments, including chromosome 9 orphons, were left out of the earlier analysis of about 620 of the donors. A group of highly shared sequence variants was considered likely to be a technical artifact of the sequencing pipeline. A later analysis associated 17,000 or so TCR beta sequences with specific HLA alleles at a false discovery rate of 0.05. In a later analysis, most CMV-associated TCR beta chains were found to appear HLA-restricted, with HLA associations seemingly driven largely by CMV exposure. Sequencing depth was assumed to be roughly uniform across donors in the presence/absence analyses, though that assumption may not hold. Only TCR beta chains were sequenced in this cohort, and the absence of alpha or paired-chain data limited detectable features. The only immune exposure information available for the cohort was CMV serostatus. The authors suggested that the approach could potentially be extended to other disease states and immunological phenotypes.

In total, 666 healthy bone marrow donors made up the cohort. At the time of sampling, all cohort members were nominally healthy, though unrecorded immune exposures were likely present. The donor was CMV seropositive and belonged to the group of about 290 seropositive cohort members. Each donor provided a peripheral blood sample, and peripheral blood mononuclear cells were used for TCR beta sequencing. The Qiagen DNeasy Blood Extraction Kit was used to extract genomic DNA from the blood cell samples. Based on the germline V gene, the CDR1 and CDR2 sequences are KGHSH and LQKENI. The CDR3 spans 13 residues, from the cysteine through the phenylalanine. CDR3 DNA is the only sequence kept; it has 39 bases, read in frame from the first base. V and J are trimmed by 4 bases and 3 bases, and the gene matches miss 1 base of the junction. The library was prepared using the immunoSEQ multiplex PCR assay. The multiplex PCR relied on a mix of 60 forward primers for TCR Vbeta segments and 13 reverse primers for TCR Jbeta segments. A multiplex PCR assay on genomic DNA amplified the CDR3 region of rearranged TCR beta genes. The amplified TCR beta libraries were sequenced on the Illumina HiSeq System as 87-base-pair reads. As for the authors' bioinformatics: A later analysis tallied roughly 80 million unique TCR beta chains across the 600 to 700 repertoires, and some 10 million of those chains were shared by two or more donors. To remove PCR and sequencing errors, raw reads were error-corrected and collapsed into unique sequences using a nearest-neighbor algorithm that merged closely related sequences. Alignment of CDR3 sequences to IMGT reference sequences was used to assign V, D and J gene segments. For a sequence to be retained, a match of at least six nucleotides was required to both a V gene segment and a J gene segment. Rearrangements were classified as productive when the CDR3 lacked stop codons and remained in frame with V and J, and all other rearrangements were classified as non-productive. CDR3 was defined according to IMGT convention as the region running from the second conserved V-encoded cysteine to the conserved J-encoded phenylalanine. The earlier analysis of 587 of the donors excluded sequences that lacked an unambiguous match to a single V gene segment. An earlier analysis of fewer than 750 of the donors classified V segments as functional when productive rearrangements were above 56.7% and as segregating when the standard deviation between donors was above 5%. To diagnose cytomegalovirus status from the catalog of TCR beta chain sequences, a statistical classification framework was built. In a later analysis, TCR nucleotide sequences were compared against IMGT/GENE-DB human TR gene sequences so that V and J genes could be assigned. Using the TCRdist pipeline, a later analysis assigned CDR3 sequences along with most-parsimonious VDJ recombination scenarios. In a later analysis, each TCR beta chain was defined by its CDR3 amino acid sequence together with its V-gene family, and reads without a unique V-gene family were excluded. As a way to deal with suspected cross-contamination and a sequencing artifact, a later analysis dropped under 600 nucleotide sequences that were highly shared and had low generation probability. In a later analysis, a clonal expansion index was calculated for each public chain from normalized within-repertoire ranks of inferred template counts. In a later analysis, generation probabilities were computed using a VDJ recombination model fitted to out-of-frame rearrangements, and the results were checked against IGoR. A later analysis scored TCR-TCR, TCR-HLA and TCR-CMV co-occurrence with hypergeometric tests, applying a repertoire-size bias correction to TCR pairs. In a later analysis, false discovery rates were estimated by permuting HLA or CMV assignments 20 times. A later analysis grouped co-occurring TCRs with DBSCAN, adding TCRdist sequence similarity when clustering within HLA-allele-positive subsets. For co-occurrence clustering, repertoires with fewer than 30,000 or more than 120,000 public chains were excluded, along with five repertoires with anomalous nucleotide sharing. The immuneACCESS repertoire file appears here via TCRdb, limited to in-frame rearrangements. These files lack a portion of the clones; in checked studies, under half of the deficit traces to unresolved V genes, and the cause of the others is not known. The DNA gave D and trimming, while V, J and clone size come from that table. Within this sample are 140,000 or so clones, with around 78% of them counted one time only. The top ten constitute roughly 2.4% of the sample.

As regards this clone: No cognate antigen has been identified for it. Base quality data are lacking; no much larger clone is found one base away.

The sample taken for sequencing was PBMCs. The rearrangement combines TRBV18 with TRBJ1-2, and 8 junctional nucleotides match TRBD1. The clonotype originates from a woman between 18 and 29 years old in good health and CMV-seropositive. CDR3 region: CASSQDRDYGYTF. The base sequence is TGTGCCAGCTCACAGGACAGGGACTATGGCTACACCTTC.